This T cell receptor (beta chain) is from a study of OX40 agonist ivuxolimab in advanced cancers. Across the study: The dose of intravenous ivuxolimab that patients received every 2 weeks ranged from 0.01 to 10 mg/kg. General study findings and limits: Low normalized clonal expansion also occurred in some nonresponding patients. Antigens targeted by the expanded peripheral T cells were not determined.

The V and J ends lost 1 base and 1 base respectively, with 8 bases between them. CDR3 length: 15 residues. Germline V gives CDR1 SGDLS, CDR2 YYNGEE. Sequencing used immunoSEQ multiplex PCR; TCRdb keeps in-frame clones, though not all of them. Of tens of thousands of clones listed, roughly 94% are singletons. Notes on this clone: Antigen specificity is unknown.

This receptor was identified in an adult with an advanced solid tumor such as melanoma, head and neck, liver or kidney cancer. The rearrangement links TRBV9 to TRBJ2-2; TRBD2 is a possible D gene (5 bases). The sequenced sample was CD4+ or CD8+ T cells sorted from blood, obtained in a trial of the OX40 agonist ivuxolimab. The CDR3 region has the DNA TGTGCCAGCAGCGTATCTAGCCTGAACACCGGGGAGCTGTTTTTT. Amino acids: CASSVSSLNTGELFF.